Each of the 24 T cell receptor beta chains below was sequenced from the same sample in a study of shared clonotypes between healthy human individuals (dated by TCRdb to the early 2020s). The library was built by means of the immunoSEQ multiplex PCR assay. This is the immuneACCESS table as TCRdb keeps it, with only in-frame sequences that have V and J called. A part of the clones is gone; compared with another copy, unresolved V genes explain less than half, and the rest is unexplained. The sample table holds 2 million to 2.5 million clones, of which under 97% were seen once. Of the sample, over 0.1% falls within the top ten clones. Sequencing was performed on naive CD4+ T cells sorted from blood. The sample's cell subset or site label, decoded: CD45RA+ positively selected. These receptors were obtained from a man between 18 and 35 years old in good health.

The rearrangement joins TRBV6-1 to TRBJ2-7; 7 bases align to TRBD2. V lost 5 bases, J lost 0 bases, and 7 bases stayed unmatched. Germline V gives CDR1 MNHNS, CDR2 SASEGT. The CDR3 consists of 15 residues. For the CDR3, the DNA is TGTGCCAGCAGTAAGAGCGGGGACCACTCCTACGAGCAGTACTTC. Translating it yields CASSKSGDHSYEQYF.

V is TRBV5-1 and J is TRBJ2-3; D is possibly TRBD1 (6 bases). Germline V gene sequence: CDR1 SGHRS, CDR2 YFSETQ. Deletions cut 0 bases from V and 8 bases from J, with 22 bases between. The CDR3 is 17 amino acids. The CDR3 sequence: CASSLEGLWGQIGTQYF. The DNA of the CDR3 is TGCGCCAGCAGCTTGGAGGGCCTTTGGGGACAAATCGGTACGCAGTATTTT.

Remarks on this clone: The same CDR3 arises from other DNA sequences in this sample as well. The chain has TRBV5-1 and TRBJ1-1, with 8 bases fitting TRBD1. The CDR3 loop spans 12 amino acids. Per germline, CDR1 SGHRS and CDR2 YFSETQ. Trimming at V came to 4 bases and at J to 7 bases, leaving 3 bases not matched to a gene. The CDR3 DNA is TGCGCCAGCAGCCAAGGACAGGGTGAAGCTTTCTTT. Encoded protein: CASSQGQGEAFF.

The CDR3 loop reads CASSARGPVGELFF. The CDR3, as DNA: TGTGCCAGCAGCGCCCGTGGGCCTGTCGGGGAGCTGTTTTTT. V is TRBV9 and J is TRBJ2-2; D not certain. The germline V gene has CDR1 SGDLS and CDR2 YYNGEE. The length of the CDR3 is 14 residues. The ends were cut back, 3 bases at V and 7 bases at J, with 13 bases in the middle.

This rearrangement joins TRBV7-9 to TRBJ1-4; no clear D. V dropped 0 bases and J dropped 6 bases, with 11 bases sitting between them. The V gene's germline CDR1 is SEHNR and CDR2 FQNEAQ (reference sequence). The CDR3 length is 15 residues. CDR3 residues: CASSLAQGLDEKLFF. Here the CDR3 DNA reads TGTGCCAGCAGCTTAGCGCAAGGGCTTGATGAAAAACTGTTTTTT.

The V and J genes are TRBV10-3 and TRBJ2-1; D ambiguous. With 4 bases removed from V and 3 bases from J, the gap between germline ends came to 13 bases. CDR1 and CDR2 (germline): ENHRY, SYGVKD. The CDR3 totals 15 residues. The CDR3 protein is CAISAWAELYNEQFF. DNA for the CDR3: TGTGCCATCAGTGCTTGGGCAGAACTCTACAATGAGCAGTTCTTC.

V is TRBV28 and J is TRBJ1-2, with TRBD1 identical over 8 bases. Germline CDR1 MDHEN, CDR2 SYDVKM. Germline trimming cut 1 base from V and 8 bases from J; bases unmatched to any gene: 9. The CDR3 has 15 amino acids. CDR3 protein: CASSLFQGQGRGYTF. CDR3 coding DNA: TGTGCCAGCAGTTTATTTCAAGGACAGGGCAGGGGCTACACCTTC.

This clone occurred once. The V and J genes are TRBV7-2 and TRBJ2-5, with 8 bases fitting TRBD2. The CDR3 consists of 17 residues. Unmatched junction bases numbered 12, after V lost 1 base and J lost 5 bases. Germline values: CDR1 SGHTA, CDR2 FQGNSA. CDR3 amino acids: CASSLGSGSRGRETQYF. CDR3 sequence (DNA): TGTGCCAGCAGCTTAGGGAGCGGGAGTCGGGGGCGCGAGACCCAGTACTTC.

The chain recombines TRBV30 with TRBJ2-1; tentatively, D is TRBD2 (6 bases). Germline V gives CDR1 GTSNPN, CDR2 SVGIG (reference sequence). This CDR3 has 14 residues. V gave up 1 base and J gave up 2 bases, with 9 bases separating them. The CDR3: CAWSGGLAYNEQFF. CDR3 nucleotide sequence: TGTGCCTGGAGTGGGGGACTGGCCTACAATGAGCAGTTCTTC.

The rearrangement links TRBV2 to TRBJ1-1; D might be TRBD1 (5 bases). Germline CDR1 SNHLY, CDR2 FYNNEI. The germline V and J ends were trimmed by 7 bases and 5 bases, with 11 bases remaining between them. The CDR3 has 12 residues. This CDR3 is CASTGRGTEAFF. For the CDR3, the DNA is TGTGCCAGCACGGGGCGGGGGACTGAAGCTTTCTTT.

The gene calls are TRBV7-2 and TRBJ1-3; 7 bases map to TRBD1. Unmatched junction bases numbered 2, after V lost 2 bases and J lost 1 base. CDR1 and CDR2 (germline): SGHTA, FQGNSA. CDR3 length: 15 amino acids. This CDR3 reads CASSLSTGSGNTIYF. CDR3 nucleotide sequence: TGTGCCAGCAGCTTATCGACAGGGTCTGGAAACACCATATATTTT.

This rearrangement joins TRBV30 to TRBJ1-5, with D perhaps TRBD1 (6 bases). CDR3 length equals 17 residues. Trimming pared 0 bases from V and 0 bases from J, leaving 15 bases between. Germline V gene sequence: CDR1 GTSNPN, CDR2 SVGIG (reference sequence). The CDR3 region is CAWSVHADSHSNQPQHF. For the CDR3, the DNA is TGTGCCTGGAGTGTACACGCGGACAGTCATAGCAATCAGCCCCAGCATTTT.

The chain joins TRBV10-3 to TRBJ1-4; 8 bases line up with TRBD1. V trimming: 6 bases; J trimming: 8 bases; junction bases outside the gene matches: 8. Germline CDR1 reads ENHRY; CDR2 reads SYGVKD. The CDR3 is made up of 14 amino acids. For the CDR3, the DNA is TGTGCCATCAGACCCGACAGGGGTAGCGAAAAACTGTTTTTT. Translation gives CAIRPDRGSEKLFF.

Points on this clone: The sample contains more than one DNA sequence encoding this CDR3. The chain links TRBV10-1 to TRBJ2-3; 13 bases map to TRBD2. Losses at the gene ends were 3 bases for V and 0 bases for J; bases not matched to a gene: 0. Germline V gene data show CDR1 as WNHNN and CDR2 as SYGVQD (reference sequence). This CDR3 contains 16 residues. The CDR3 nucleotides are TGCGCCAGCAGTGAACTAGCGGGAGGGAGCACAGATACGCAGTATTTT. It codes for CASSELAGGSTDTQYF.

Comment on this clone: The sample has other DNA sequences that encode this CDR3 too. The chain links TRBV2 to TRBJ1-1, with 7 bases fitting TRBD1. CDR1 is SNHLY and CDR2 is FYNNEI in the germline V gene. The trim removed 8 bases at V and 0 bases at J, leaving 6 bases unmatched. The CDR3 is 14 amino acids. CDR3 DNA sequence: TGTGCCAGCTCTCGGACAGGCTTGAACACTGAAGCTTTCTTT. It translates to CASSRTGLNTEAFF. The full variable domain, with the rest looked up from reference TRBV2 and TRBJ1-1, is EPEVTQTPSHQVTQMGQEVILRCVPISNHLYFYWYRQILGQKVEFLVSFYNNEISEKSEIFDDQFSVERPDGSNFTLKIRSTKLEDSAMYFCASSRTGLNTEAFFGQGTRLTVV.

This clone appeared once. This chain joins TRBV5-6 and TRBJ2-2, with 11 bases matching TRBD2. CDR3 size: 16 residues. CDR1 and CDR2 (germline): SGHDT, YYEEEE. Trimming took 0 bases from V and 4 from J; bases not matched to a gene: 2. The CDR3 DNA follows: TGTGCCAGCAGCTTGGCCGGACTAGCGGGCACCGGGGAGCTGTTTTTT. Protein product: CASSLAGLAGTGELFF.

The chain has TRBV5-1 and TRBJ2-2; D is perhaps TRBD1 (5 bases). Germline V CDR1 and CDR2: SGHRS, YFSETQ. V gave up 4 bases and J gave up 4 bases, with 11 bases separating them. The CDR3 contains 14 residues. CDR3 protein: CASSTTQGTGELFF. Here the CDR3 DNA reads TGCGCCAGCAGCACTACGCAGGGCACCGGGGAGCTGTTTTTT.

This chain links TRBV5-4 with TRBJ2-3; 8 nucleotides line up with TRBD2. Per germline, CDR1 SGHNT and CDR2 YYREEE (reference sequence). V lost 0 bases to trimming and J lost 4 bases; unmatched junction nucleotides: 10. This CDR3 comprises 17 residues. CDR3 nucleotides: TGTGCCAGCAGCTTGGTGATCGGGACTAGTAGCGCAGATACGCAGTATTTT. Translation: CASSLVIGTSSADTQYF.

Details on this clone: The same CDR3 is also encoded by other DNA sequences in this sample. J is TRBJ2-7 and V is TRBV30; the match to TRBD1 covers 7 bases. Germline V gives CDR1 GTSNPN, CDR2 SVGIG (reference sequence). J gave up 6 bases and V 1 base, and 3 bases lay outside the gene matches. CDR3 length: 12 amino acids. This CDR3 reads CAWSGQGSEQYF. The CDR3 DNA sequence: TGTGCCTGGAGTGGACAGGGCTCCGAGCAGTACTTC.

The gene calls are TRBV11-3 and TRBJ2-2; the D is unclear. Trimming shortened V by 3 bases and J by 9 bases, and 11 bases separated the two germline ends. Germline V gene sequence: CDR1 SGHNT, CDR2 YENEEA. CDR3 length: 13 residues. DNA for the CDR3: TGTGCCAGCAGCTTGCCAGGTTCGAGGGAGCTGTTTTTT. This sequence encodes CASSLPGSRELFF.

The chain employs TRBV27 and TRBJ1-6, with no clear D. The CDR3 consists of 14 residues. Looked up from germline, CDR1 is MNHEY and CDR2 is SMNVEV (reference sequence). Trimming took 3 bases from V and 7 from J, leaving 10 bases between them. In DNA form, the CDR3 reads TGTGCCAGCAGTTTGAGAGGGCAGAATTCACCCCTCCACTTT. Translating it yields CASSLRGQNSPLHF.

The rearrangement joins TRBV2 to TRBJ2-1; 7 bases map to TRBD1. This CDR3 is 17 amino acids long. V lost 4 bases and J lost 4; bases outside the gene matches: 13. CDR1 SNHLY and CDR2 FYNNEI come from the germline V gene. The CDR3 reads CASSAGPDRDWYNEQFF. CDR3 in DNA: TGTGCCAGCAGTGCGGGGCCCGACAGGGATTGGTACAATGAGCAGTTCTTC.

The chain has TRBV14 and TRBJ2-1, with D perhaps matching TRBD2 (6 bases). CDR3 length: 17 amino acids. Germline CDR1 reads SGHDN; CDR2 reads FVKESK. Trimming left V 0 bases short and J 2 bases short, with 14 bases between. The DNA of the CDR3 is TGTGCCAGCAGCCAAGATAGGTGGCCTAGCGCCTACAATGAGCAGTTCTTC. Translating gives CASSQDRWPSAYNEQFF.

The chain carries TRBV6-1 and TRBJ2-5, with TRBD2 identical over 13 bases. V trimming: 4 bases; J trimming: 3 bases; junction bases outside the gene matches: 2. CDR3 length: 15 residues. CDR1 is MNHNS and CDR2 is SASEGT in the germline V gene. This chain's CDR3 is CASSVGLAGEETQYF. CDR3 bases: TGTGCCAGCAGTGTCGGACTAGCGGGGGAAGAGACCCAGTACTTC.